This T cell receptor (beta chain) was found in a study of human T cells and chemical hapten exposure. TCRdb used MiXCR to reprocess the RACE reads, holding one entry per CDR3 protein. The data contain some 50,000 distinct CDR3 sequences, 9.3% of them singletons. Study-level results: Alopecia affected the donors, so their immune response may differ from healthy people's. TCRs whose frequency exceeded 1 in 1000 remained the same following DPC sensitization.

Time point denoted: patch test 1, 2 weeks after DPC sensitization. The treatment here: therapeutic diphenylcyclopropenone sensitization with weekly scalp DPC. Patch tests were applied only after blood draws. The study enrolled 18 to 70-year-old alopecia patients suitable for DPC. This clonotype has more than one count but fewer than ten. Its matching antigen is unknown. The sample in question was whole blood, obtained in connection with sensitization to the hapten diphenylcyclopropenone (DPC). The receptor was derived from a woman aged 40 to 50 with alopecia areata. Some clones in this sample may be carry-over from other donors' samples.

The chain's CDR3 is CASSENGRPYEQYF. CDR3 sequence (DNA): TGTGCCAGCAGTGAAAACGGCAGGCCCTACGAGCAGTACTTC. The gene calls are TRBV6-1 and TRBJ2-7; unclear D gene. CDR3 length: 14 residues. V lost 2 bases to trimming and J lost 2 bases, with 10 bases between them. Per the germline V gene, CDR1 is MNHNS and CDR2 is SASEGT.